A single sample is the source of the 9 T cell receptor beta chains below, sequenced in a study of monozygotic twins with inflammatory bowel disease (dated by TCRdb to between 2019 and 2020). The library was prepared using 5' RACE. Sequencer: Illumina HiSeq 2500. The reads were reprocessed in TCRdb, with one entry per CDR3 protein sequence and no accompanying DNA. The table held for this sample gives 300,000 to 400,000 distinct CDR3 sequences. The top ten clones comprise approximately 2% of the sample. The specimen sequenced was blood. The source of these receptors is a human donor with ulcerative colitis or Crohn's disease, or a healthy co-twin of an affected twin (not recorded which).

J is TRBJ2-7 and V is TRBV27; TCRdb designates TRBD1, a call that cannot be tested without DNA. The CDR3 is 14 amino acids. Looked up from germline, CDR1 is MNHEY and CDR2 is SMNVEV (reference sequence). The CDR3 region is CASSPGDGAYEQYF.

This chain's CDR3 is CAGGGQVDNEQFF. This chain uses TRBV6-1 with TRBJ2-1; TCRdb outputs TRBD1, but without DNA this stays unchecked. The CDR3 runs 13 residues. The germline CDR1 and CDR2 sequences are MNHNS and SASEGT.

The genes are TRBV5-1 and TRBJ2-7. The CDR3 runs to 14 residues. CDR1 is SGHRS, CDR2 YFSETQ, per germline. CDR3 amino acids: CASSPRGTSYEQYF.

This rearrangement joins TRBV24-1 to TRBJ2-1. The CDR3 contains 14 residues. Looked up from germline, CDR1 is KGHDR and CDR2 is SFDVKD. The CDR3 protein is CATSDRNSYDEQFF.

This sequence joins TRBV28 and TRBJ2-1; without DNA, the TCRdb call of TRBD2 cannot be checked. CDR3 length: 16 residues. Germline V lookup: CDR1 MDHEN, CDR2 SYDVKM. This CDR3 is CASSRLTSGTYNEQFF.

The V and J genes are TRBV19 and TRBJ2-1; the D gene TCRdb calls, TRBD2, cannot be checked with no DNA. The CDR3 length is 16 residues. The germline gives CDR1 LNHDA, CDR2 SQIVND (reference sequence). CDR3 sequence reads: CASSILRGRASNEQFF.

This sequence joins TRBV7-9 and TRBJ1-5. The CDR3 runs to 16 residues. From germline, CDR1 is SEHNR and CDR2 FQNEAQ (reference sequence). Here the CDR3 reads CASSDEGGYSNQPQHF.

The chain recombines TRBV2 with TRBJ2-1; TCRdb calls TRBD2, which cannot be checked without DNA. The CDR3 has 16 residues. CDR1 SNHLY and CDR2 FYNNEI come from the germline V gene. The CDR3 sequence is CASSDSRLSGYNEQFF.

This CDR3 reads CASSLVGQGIRNGYTF. The V and J genes are TRBV7-2 and TRBJ1-2; lacking DNA, the TRBD1 call made by TCRdb goes unchecked. The germline V gene has CDR1 SGHTA and CDR2 FQGNSA. The CDR3 spans 16 residues.